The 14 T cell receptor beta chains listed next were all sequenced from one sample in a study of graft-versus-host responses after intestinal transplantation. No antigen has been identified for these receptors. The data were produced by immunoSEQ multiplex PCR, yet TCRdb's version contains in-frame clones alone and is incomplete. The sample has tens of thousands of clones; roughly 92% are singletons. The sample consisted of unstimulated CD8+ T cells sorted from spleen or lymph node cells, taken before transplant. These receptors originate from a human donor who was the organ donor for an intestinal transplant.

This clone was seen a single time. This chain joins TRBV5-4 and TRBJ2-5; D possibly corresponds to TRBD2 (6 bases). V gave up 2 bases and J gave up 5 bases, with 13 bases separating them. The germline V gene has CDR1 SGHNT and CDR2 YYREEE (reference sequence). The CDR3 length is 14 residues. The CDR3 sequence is CASSFFGGTETQYF. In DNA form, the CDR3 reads TGTGCCAGCAGCTTTTTCGGCGGGACGGAGACCCAGTACTTC.

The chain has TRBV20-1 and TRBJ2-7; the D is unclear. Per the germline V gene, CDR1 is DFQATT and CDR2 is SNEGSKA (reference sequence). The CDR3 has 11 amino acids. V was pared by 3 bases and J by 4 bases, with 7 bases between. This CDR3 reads CSASPGYEQYF. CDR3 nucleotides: TGCAGTGCTAGTCCCGGATACGAGCAGTACTTC.

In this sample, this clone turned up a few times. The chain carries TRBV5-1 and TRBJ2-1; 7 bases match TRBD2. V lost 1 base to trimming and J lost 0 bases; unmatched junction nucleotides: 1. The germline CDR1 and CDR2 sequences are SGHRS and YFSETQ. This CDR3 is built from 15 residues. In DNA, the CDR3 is TGCGCCAGCAGCTTGCGGACTAGCTCCTACAATGAGCAGTTCTTC. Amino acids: CASSLRTSSYNEQFF.

CDR3 protein: CASLSLTANYGYTF. Here the CDR3 DNA reads TGTGCCAGCTTAAGCCTGACAGCTAACTATGGCTACACCTTC. The chain links TRBV28 to TRBJ1-2, with a weak D call TRBD1 (5 bases). V gave up 8 bases and J gave up 0 bases, with 13 bases separating them. CDR1 and CDR2 from the germline V gene are MDHEN and SYDVKM. The CDR3 covers 14 residues.

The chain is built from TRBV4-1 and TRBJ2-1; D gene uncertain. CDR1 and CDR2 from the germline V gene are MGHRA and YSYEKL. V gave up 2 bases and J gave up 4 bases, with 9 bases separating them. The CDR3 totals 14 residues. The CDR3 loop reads CASSQPSIYNEQFF. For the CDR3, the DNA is TGCGCCAGCAGCCAACCCAGTATATACAATGAGCAGTTCTTC.

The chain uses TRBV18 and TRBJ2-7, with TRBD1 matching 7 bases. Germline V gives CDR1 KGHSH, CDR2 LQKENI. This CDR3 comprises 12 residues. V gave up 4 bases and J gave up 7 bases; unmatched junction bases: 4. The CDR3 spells CASSLRRGEQYF. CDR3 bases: TGTGCCAGCTCACTCCGCAGGGGGGAGCAGTACTTC.

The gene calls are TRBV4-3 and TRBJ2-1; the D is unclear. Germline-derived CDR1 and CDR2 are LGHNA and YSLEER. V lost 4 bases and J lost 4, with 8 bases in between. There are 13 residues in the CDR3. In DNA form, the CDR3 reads TGCGCCAGCAGCCTCGGACGTTACAATGAGCAGTTCTTC. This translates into CASSLGRYNEQFF.

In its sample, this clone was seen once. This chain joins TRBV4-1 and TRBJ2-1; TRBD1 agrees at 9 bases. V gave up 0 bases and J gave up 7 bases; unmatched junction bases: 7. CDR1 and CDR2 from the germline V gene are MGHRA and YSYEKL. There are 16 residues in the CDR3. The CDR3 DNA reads TGCGCCAGCAGCCAAGACCCCGGGACAGGGCAAAATGAGCAGTTCTTC. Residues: CASSQDPGTGQNEQFF.

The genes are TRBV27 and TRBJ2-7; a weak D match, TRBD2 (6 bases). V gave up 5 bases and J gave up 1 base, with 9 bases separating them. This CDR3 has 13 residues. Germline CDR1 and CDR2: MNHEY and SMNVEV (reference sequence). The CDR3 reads CASSPGTSYEQYF. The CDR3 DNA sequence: TGTGCCAGCAGTCCAGGGACTTCCTACGAGCAGTACTTC.

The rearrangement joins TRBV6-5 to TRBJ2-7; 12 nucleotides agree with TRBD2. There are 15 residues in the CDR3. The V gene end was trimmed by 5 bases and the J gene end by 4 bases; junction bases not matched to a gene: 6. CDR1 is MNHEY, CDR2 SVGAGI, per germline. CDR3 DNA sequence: TGTGCCAGCAGTCCCCGACTAGCGGGGGAATACGAGCAGTACTTC. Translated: CASSPRLAGEYEQYF.

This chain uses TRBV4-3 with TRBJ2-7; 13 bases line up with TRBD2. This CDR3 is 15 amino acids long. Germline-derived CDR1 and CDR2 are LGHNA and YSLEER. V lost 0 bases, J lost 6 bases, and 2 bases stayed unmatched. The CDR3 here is CASSQETSGRGEQYF. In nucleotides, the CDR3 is TGCGCCAGCAGCCAAGAAACTAGCGGGAGGGGCGAGCAGTACTTC.

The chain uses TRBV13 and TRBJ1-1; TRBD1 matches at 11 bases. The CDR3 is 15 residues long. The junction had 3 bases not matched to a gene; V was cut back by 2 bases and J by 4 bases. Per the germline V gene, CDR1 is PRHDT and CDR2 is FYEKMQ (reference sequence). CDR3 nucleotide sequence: TGTGCCAGCAGCTTAAGGGACAGGGGGGGCACTGAAGCTTTCTTT. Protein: CASSLRDRGGTEAFF.

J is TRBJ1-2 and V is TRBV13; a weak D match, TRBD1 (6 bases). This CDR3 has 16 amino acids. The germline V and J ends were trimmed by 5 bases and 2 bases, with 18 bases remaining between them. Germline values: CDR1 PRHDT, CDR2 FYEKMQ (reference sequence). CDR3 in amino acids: CASSPLGGETNYGYTF. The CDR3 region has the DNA TGTGCCAGCAGCCCCCTTGGGGGCGAAACAAACTATGGCTACACCTTC.

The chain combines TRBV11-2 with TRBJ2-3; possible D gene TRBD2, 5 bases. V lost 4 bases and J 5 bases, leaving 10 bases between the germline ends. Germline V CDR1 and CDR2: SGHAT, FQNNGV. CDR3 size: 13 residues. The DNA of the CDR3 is TGTGCCAGCAGCTCTGATCGGGGAGATACGCAGTATTTT. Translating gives CASSSDRGDTQYF.